This T cell receptor (beta chain) was observed in a study of blood T cell repertoires in COVID-19. Study overall: Acute-phase and convalescent COVID-19 samples originated in the United States, Italy and Spain. T cells, B-cell-depleted T cells, or PBMCs provided the cDNA or gDNA that served as material.

In the original analysis: Reference gene primer amplification gave nucleated cell count estimates. The repertoire was sequenced with immunoSEQ multiplex PCR; TCRdb's copy has only in-frame clones and lacks some. The V and J calls and clone size come from that table; D and trimming were worked out from the DNA. The repertoire includes 300,000 to 450,000 clones, about 92% of them detected once, and around 4% sits in the top ten. There are 12 residues in the CDR3. The germline V gene has CDR1 SGHRS and CDR2 YFSETQ. The ends were cut back, 7 bases at V and 0 bases at J, with 7 bases in the middle. The sequence came from a woman aged 55-69 years with COVID-19, enrolled during active disease. The chain has TRBV5-1 and TRBJ1-1; D is perhaps TRBD1 (5 bases). The sample comprised peripheral blood. The chain's CDR3 is CASARVNTEAFF. The CDR3 coding sequence is TGCGCCAGCGCCAGGGTGAACACTGAAGCTTTCTTT.